The clone carrying this T cell receptor beta chain was seen a handful of times. The target antigen is unknown. This sample is drawn from a study of cytomegalovirus exposure and HLA in healthy donors. The PCR was carried out with 60 Vbeta primers and 13 Jbeta primers. Authors' methods: About 12 million of the about 80 million unique TCR beta chains counted in a later analysis were shared. Assay: immunoSEQ multiplex PCR; the TCRdb copy retains only in-frame clones and omits some. That table furnishes V, J and clone size, whereas the DNA furnished D and trimming. This sample has around 150,000 clones, with around a tenth found just once. The study's findings and limits: In a later analysis, an Asian-associated ancestry cluster reportedly showed fewer N-insertions than the approximately 700-donor mean. As a later analysis showed, a missense DCLRE1C variant was linked to trimming of TCR beta V- and J-genes.

V trimming: 6 bases; J trimming: 7 bases; junction bases outside the gene matches: 12. The CDR3 runs 15 residues. CDR1 and CDR2 (germline): SNHLY, FYNNEI. Sequenced sample: PBMCs. The receptor comes from a male donor in good health and CMV-seronegative. The rearrangement joins TRBV2 to TRBJ2-1, with 7 bases that match TRBD1. The CDR3 loop reads CASRATGVKWNEQFF. DNA for the CDR3: TGTGCCAGCAGAGCAACAGGGGTTAAGTGGAATGAGCAGTTCTTC.